One and the same sample provided the 5 T cell receptor beta chains below, sequenced in a study of shared clonotypes between healthy human individuals. Profiling relied on immunoSEQ multiplex PCR, and the TCRdb table lists in-frame clones only, not all of them. Of about 600,000 clones in the sample, about 95% were seen once. Naive CD8 cells, CD45RO-negative and positively selected for CCR7, excluded terminally differentiated effector memory CD45RA+ cells. The sequencing sample was made of naive CD8+ T cells sorted from blood. These receptors all stem from a woman in her 30s in good health.

This chain links TRBV5-4 with TRBJ2-7; TRBD1 matches at 7 bases. Germline CDR1 is SGHNT and CDR2 is YYREEE (reference sequence). V gave up 2 bases and J gave up 7 bases; unmatched junction bases: 6. The CDR3 extends over 13 amino acids. CDR3 loop: CASSLGSGGEQYF. Written as DNA, the CDR3 is TGTGCCAGCAGCTTAGGATCAGGGGGAGAGCAGTACTTC.

The chain uses TRBV5-1 and TRBJ2-5, with TRBD2 matching over 8 bases. TRBJ2-7 matches the DNA end more closely, so the J call is doubtful. Germline loops: CDR1 SGHRS, CDR2 YFSETQ. The CDR3 contains 14 residues. The CDR3 region is CASSSNGGAYEQYF. The CDR3 DNA sequence: TGCGCCAGCAGCTCGAACGGGGGGGCCTACGAGCAGTACTTC.

This chain joins TRBV29-1 and TRBJ2-5, with D possibly being TRBD2 (6 bases). The J call is doubtful: the DNA matches TRBJ2-7 better. Per germline, CDR1 SQVTM and CDR2 ANQGSEA. This CDR3 spans 13 amino acids. Here the CDR3 DNA reads TGCAGCGTTGAGGGGACCCCGGAGGGCGAGCAGTACTTC. Translated, it gives CSVEGTPEGEQYF.

The rearrangement joins TRBV28 to TRBJ1-4, with unresolved D. The ends were cut back, 3 bases at V and 0 bases at J, with 8 bases in the middle. The CDR3 spans 15 residues. The V gene's germline CDR1 is MDHEN and CDR2 SYDVKM. CDR3: CASSFPGATNEKLFF. The CDR3 DNA sequence: TGTGCCAGCAGTTTCCCGGGAGCAACTAATGAAAAACTGTTTTTT.

The chain employs TRBV4-1 and TRBJ2-5; D is unresolved. The J call is uncertain, as TRBJ2-7 better fits the DNA end. The CDR3 totals 12 residues. Per germline, CDR1 MGHRA and CDR2 YSYEKL. CDR3 sequence (DNA): TGCGCCAGCAGCCAAGATCTCTACGAGCAGTACTTC. Translation: CASSQDLYEQYF.